This TCR beta chain was recorded in a study of T cells in Graves' hyperthyroidism and ophthalmopathy. This clonotype was picked up many times. The target antigen is unknown. Points from the study as a whole: With a median lead of roughly 6.8 months before onset, the model predicted ophthalmopathy. Within blood appeared most thyroid clonotypes that had expanded above 0.001.

This CDR3 spans 15 amino acids. Trimming cost V 5 bases and J 5 bases, with 16 bases left between them. The germline gives CDR1 LNHDA, CDR2 SQIVND (reference sequence). What was amplified from RNA transcripts were TCR beta CDR3 regions. Primed by the HTBI set, a first-round RT-PCR was run on the TCR CDR3. One entry per CDR3 protein results from TCRdb running MiXCR on the multiplex PCR reads. The sample has around 600,000 distinct CDR3 sequences; approximately 14% are singletons. The patients, who ranged from 18 to 65 in age, presented with newly diagnosed hyperthyroidism lasting under 2 months. Input material: blood. The rearrangement joins TRBV19 to TRBJ1-5; D gene unclear. This TCR was sampled from a woman between 25 and 40 years old with Graves' hyperthyroidism. The CDR3 is CASSLPGPRDQPQHF. CDR3 bases: TGTGCCAGTAGTCTCCCCGGCCCGCGCGATCAGCCCCAGCATTTT.